Given below is one T cell receptor beta chain in context. No antigen is known for it. There are no base qualities to consult, and no much larger clone falls within one base. This sample is drawn from a study of human T cells and chemical hapten exposure (dated by TCRdb to 2020 to 2022). The study in broad terms: The libraries were sequenced as a pool, and the TCR yield per sample differed mostly because of small variations in library volumes within the pool. The study tracked peripheral blood TCR repertoire changes in vivo during primary and secondary sensitization to the hapten diphenylcyclopropenone (DPC) in alopecia patients. Each blood RNA sample was used to sequence both TCR alpha and TCR beta chains.

The paper's findings and limits, for the study overall: Repeated subsampling changed both the strength of the expansion versus patch-test correlation and the threshold at which that correlation became significant. The number of TCRs above 1 in 1000 frequency did not change with DPC sensitization; there was no evidence of global repertoire structure alterations.

Total RNA was extracted from unfractionated whole blood that had been collected in Tempus Blood RNA tubes. Roughly 5 healthy volunteers served as TCR sequencing controls and were bled at day 0, 2 weeks and 6 weeks. The library came from 5' RACE. Sequencing used an Illumina MiSeq. During library preparation, unique molecular identifiers were attached to individual cDNA molecules so that TCRs could be counted in a quantitative, reproducible way. The source study handled its data this way. Samples had a median of roughly 99,000 TCRs, with a range from roughly 20,000 to 690,600. The Decombinator software suite was used to annotate the V, J and CDR3 of the TCR reads. Every sample was subsampled to the same number of TCRs (28,000) for the PS versus PT1 abundance plots. Expanded TCRs were defined as absent before sensitization and observed at least eight times at the 2-week time point. TCRdb applied fastp at Q25 and MiXCR to the public reads, then kept only in-frame beta chains. Duplicate CDR3 protein sequences are folded into a single record with the most common DNA and genes. The V and J calls and clone size come from TCRdb's table, not from the authors' own analysis. The sample table shows 110,000 or so distinct CDR3 sequences, and 19% are seen once. The ten top clones hold around 2.8% of the sample.

V is clipped by 3 bases and J by 13 bases, and the sequence between their germline boundaries is 10 bases long. Its CDR3 holds 11 amino acids, cysteine through phenylalanine. Only the CDR3 part of the read is kept: 33 bases, read in frame from the first base. CDR1 MDHEN and CDR2 SYDVKM were looked up in the germline V gene. The chain uses TRBV28 and TRBJ2-4; confidence is insufficient to name the D gene. This TCR was recovered from a human donor in good health. The CDR3 protein: CASSFFGQQYF. In nucleotide form, the sequence is TGTGCCAGCAGTTTTTTCGGTCAGCAGTACTTC.